This T cell receptor (beta chain) was sequenced for a study of radiation and T cells in renal cell carcinoma. The time point denotes: blood 4 weeks post-SBRT, at nephrectomy. The treatment is: 15 Gy SBRT to primary tumor, nephrectomy 4 weeks later. Nephrectomy followed 15 Gy stereotactic body radiation by 4 weeks. Findings of the study overall: From baseline, blood top tumor clonotypes peaked at 2 weeks post-radiation.

The V end lost 1 base, the J end lost 7 bases, and 10 bases lay between the germline ends. The germline gives CDR1 SGHAT, CDR2 FQNNGV. The CDR3 consists of 14 residues. A word on this clone: No antigen is known for it.

The assay was immunoSEQ multiplex PCR, and TCRdb's table has in-frame clones only and misses some. The data hold around 95,000 clones, with about 79% observed a single time. The sample in question was blood, obtained from a patient whose treatment included radiotherapy and nephrectomy. V usage is TRBV11-2 and J usage is TRBJ2-2; D perhaps matches TRBD1 (5 bases). The TCR originated in a man aged 55-75 years with renal cell carcinoma. For the CDR3, the DNA is TGTGCCAGCAGCTTAGCGGTGGGGCACGGGGAGCTGTTTTTT. Protein product: CASSLAVGHGELFF.